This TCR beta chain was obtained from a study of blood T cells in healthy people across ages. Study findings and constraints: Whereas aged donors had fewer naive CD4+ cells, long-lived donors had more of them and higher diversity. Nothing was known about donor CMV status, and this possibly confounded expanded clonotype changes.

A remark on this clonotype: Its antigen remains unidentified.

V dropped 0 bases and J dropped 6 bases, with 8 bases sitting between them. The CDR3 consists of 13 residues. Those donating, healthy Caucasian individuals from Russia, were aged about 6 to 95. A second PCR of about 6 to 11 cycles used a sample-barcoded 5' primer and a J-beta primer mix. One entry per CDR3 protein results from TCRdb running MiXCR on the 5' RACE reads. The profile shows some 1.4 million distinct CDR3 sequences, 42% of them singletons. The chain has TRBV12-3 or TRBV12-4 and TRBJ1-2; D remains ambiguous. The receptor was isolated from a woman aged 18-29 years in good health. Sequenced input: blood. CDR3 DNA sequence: TGTGCCAGCAGTTTAGCCATCAACGATGGCTACACCTTC. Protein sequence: CASSLAINDGYTF.